Listed below are T cell receptor beta chains from one sample, sequenced in a study of post-analysis software for immune sequencing data. Each CDR3 protein gets one entry after TCRdb re-called the PCR reads with MiXCR. The table records hundreds of thousands of distinct CDR3 sequences, 40% to 55% of them present only once. The specimen was blood. These receptors were collected from a girl aged 5-17 years with multiple sclerosis. The CDR3 runs from the conserved cysteine through the conserved F or W. The D gene is left open where the match is weak. Clone size is shown for a subset of rows, as once, few, many or a class of expanded clone.

J,size,D,V,CDR3,DNA
TRBJ2-7,.,TRBD2,TRBV28,CAARTSGDYEQYF,TGTGCCGCCCGGACTAGCGGTGACTACGAGCAGTACTTC
TRBJ2-5,few,.,TRBV27,CASSSQRTQETQYF,TGTGCCAGCAGTTCGCAGAGGACCCAAGAGACCCAGTACTTC
TRBJ2-5,once,.,TRBV12-3/TRBV12-4,CASSFVGGESNEQYF,TGTGCCAGCAGTTTTGTGGGAGGAGAAAGCAATGAGCAGTACTTC
TRBJ2-7,few,.,TRBV5-1,CASRPDISYEQYF,TGCGCCAGCAGACCCGACATCTCCTACGAGCAGTACTTC
TRBJ2-1,.,.,TRBV27,CASTASYNEQFF,TGTGCCAGCACAGCGTCCTACAATGAGCAGTTCTTC
TRBJ1-5,.,TRBD1,TRBV6-1,CASSTGQGSQPQHF,TGTGCCAGCAGTACCGGACAGGGGTCTCAGCCCCAGCATTTT
TRBJ2-1,few,.,TRBV12-3/TRBV12-4,CASSSQAADINNEQFF,TGTGCCAGCAGTTCACAAGCGGCAGACATTAACAATGAGCAGTTCTTC
TRBJ2-1,.,.,TRBV29-1,CSVDESRFYNEQFF,TGCAGCGTTGATGAAAGCAGGTTCTACAATGAGCAGTTCTTC
TRBJ1-2,.,TRBD1,TRBV14,CASSQGRGTGVDGYTF,TGTGCCAGCAGCCAAGGAAGGGGGACAGGTGTAGATGGCTACACCTTC
TRBJ1-1,many,.,TRBV29-1,CSVEGLMNTEAFF,TGCAGCGTTGAAGGGCTGATGAACACTGAAGCTTTCTTT
TRBJ2-7,.,TRBD2,TRBV15,CATSRDLGLAGDRSYNEQYF,TGTGCCACCAGCAGAGATCTCGGGCTAGCGGGAGATCGGTCCTACAATGAGCAGTACTTC
TRBJ2-4,.,TRBD1,TRBV5-1,CASSLVVRGQGNIQYF,TGCGCCAGCAGCTTGGTCGTGAGGGGGCAGGGAAACATTCAGTACTTC
TRBJ2-1,.,TRBD1,TRBV20-1,CSAPDRAVYNEQFF,TGCAGTGCACCGGACAGGGCGGTCTACAATGAGCAGTTCTTC
TRBJ2-1,.,TRBD2,TRBV5-1,CASRDRLAGGNEQFF,TGCGCCAGCAGGGATCGACTAGCGGGAGGGAATGAGCAGTTCTTC
TRBJ2-1,few,TRBD1,TRBV6-5,CASSYLGQGSYNEQFF,TGTGCCAGCAGTTACTTAGGACAGGGGTCCTACAATGAGCAGTTCTTC
TRBJ2-1,.,TRBD2,TRBV5-1,CASSLSSAGGVQQFF,TGCGCCAGCAGCTTAAGTTCCGCGGGAGGGGTTCAGCAGTTCTTC
TRBJ2-7,.,TRBD2,TRBV7-4,CASSFKSGRPKGYEQYF,TGTGCCAGCAGCTTCAAAAGCGGGAGGCCCAAAGGGTACGAGCAGTACTTC
TRBJ2-1,few,.,TRBV2,CASSEGGGGDEQFF,TGTGCCAGCAGTGAGGGGGGTGGGGGAGACGAGCAGTTCTTC
TRBJ2-7,.,.,TRBV20-1,CSARAEVSREHYAYEQYF,TGCAGTGCTAGAGCTGAAGTGAGCCGCGAACATTACGCCTACGAGCAGTACTTC
TRBJ1-5,few,.,TRBV28,CASSLIVLKQPQHF,TGTGCCAGCAGTTTAATAGTCTTGAAGCAGCCCCAGCATTTT
TRBJ2-5,.,TRBD2,TRBV20-1,CSARGTSGSDRETQYF,TGCAGTGCTAGAGGGACTAGCGGGAGTGATAGGGAGACCCAGTACTTC
TRBJ2-1,few,TRBD2,TRBV7-9,CASKSPRTSGQGEQFF,TGTGCCAGCAAATCCCCCAGGACTAGCGGCCAGGGTGAGCAGTTCTTC
TRBJ2-1,.,TRBD2,TRBV7-8,CASSFLAGGPNEQFF,TGTGCCAGCAGCTTCCTAGCGGGAGGGCCCAATGAGCAGTTCTTC
TRBJ1-2,.,.,TRBV11-2,CASRGRGGYTF,TGTGCCAGCAGGGGACGGGGAGGCTACACCTTC
TRBJ2-1,.,TRBD2,TRBV2,CASRRERGDNEQFF,TGTGCCAGCAGGCGGGAGAGAGGGGACAATGAGCAGTTCTTC
TRBJ1-2,.,TRBD1,TRBV5-5,CASSLGPTGPYGYTF,TGTGCCAGCAGCTTGGGGCCGACAGGGCCCTATGGCTACACCTTC
TRBJ2-1,.,TRBD1,TRBV24-1,CATSDSRGLPYNEQFF,TGTGCCACCAGTGACTCCAGGGGGCTACCCTACAATGAGCAGTTCTTC
TRBJ2-1,.,.,TRBV4-2,CASSQEPSAGSSYNEQFF,TGTGCCAGCAGCCAAGAGCCCTCCGCGGGGAGCTCCTACAATGAGCAGTTCTTC
TRBJ1-5,.,.,TRBV15,CATSRDPGANQPQHF,TGTGCCACCAGCAGAGACCCGGGGGCCAATCAGCCCCAGCATTTT
TRBJ2-1,few,.,TRBV20-1,CSASRGGDEQFF,TGCAGTGCTAGTAGGGGTGGGGATGAGCAGTTCTTC
TRBJ2-1,few,TRBD2,TRBV28,CASSLLASGTNEQFF,TGTGCCAGCAGTTTATTGGCTAGCGGGACAAATGAGCAGTTCTTC
TRBJ1-6,.,.,TRBV20-1,CSAGRLPGLSNSPPHF,TGCAGTGCTGGCCGACTCCCGGGACTTTCGAATTCACCCCCCCACTTT
TRBJ1-2,.,.,TRBV27,CASSLTGNGYTF,TGTGCCAGCAGTCTCACAGGGAATGGCTACACCTTC
TRBJ2-6,.,.,TRBV20-1,CSAIGTAAGAGANVLTF,TGCAGTGCGATAGGGACGGCGGCTGGTGCTGGGGCCAACGTCCTGACTTTC
TRBJ2-7,.,TRBD1,TRBV10-3,CAIGRDRGYEQYF,TGTGCCATCGGCCGGGACAGGGGGTACGAGCAGTACTTC
TRBJ2-7,.,.,TRBV7-9,CASSLAEGEAYEQYF,TGTGCCAGCAGCTTAGCGGAGGGGGAGGCCTACGAGCAGTACTTC
TRBJ2-1,few,.,TRBV6-2/TRBV6-3,CASTRVTRFGEQFF,TGTGCCAGCACCCGGGTTACAAGGTTTGGTGAGCAGTTCTTC
TRBJ2-5,.,.,TRBV15,CATSSSYNEQYF,TGTGCCACCAGTTCCAGTTACAATGAGCAGTACTTC
TRBJ2-5,.,TRBD2,TRBV6-5,CASSYLGLAGEETQYF,TGTGCCAGCAGTTACTTGGGGCTAGCGGGAGAGGAGACCCAGTACTTC
TRBJ1-2,few,.,TRBV3-1,CASSQKTGGGAVYGYTF,TGTGCCAGCAGCCAGAAAACTGGAGGTGGGGCAGTCTATGGCTACACCTTC
TRBJ2-7,.,TRBD1,TRBV28,CASMLRAVSPGQIYEQYF,TGTGCCAGCATGCTGAGGGCCGTCAGCCCGGGACAGATATACGAGCAGTACTTC
TRBJ2-5,.,.,TRBV2,CASMGSSGTQYF,TGTGCCAGCATGGGGAGCTCAGGGACCCAGTACTTC
TRBJ1-2,few,.,TRBV10-3,CAISESSGRTYGYTF,TGTGCCATCAGTGAGTCGTCGGGACGCACTTATGGCTACACCTTC
TRBJ2-7,.,TRBD1,TRBV6-5,CASSTTGAEQYF,TGTGCCAGCAGTACCACAGGGGCCGAGCAGTACTTC
TRBJ2-1,.,TRBD2,TRBV20-1,CSAATSFLEQFF,TGCAGTGCAGCGACTAGCTTTCTTGAGCAGTTCTTC
TRBJ2-3,.,TRBD2,TRBV6-5,CASSYSSGRRADTQYF,TGTGCCAGCAGTTACTCAAGCGGGAGGCGGGCAGATACGCAGTATTTT
TRBJ2-4,few,TRBD1,TRBV12-3/TRBV12-4,CASSPRQGATAKNIQYF,TGTGCCAGCAGTCCGCGACAGGGGGCGACGGCCAAAAACATTCAGTACTTC
TRBJ2-5,.,.,TRBV20-1,CSSGAEGFQETQYF,TGCAGCTCTGGAGCGGAGGGCTTCCAAGAGACCCAGTACTTC
TRBJ2-3,.,.,TRBV7-9,CASSLDATDTHYF,TGTGCCAGCAGCTTAGATGCGACAGATACGCATTATTTT
TRBJ2-7,few,.,TRBV12-3/TRBV12-4,CASSPSGAYEQYF,TGTGCCAGCAGCCCCAGTGGGGCCTACGAGCAGTACTTC